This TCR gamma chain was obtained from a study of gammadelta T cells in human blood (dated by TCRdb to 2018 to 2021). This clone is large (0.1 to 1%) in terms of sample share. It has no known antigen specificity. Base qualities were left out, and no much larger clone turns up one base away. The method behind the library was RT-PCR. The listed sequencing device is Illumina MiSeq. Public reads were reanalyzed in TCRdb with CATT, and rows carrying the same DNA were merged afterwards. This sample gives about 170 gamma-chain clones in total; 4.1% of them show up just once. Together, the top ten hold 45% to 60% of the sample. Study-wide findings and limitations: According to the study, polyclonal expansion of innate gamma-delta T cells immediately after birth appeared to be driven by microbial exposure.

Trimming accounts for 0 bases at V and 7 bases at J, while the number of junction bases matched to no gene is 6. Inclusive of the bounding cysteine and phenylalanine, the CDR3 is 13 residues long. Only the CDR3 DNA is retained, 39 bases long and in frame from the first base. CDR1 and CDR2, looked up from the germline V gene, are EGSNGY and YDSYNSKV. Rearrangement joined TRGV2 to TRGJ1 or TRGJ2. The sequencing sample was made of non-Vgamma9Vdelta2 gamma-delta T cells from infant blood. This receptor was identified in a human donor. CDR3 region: CATWDGPMYKKLF. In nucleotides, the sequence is TGTGCCACCTGGGACGGGCCGATGTATAAGAAACTCTTT.